A single sample gave rise to the 18 T cell receptor beta chains below, sequenced in a study of shared clonotypes between healthy human individuals. Libraries were prepared by immunoSEQ multiplex PCR; TCRdb keeps only in-frame clonotypes and omits some of them. The profile covers some 2,100,000 clones, with around 95% appearing a single time and roughly 0.13% taken by the ten largest. Material: naive CD4+ T cells sorted from blood. The subset is: CD45RA+ positively selected. These receptors were taken from a man aged 18-30 years in good health.

This sequence joins TRBV5-4 and TRBJ1-6; 11 bases align to TRBD1. Per germline, CDR1 SGHNT and CDR2 YYREEE (reference sequence). The CDR3 has 16 residues. V dropped 1 base and J dropped 10; count of bases not matched to a gene: 7. CDR3 in DNA: TGTGCCAGCAGCTTGACCGGGACAGGGGGGCTGTCACCCCTCCACTTT. Protein sequence: CASSLTGTGGLSPLHF.

The V and J genes are TRBV6-4 and TRBJ2-1; 11 bases line up with TRBD2. Germline V gene sequence: CDR1 MRHNA, CDR2 SNTAGT. Losses at the gene ends were 5 bases for V and 8 bases for J; bases not matched to a gene: 5. The CDR3 has 14 residues. For the CDR3, the DNA is TGTGCCAGCAGTCCTCTAGCGGGAGGTTATGAGCAGTTCTTC. The encoded protein is CASSPLAGGYEQFF.

This sequence joins TRBV5-5 and TRBJ2-7, with D possibly being TRBD2 (6 bases). CDR3 length: 12 residues. Trimming left V 3 bases short and J 3 bases short, with 7 bases between. The germline CDR1 and CDR2 sequences are SGHKS and YYEKEE (reference sequence). The CDR3 region is CASSWDFYEQYF. DNA for the CDR3: TGTGCCAGCAGCTGGGACTTCTACGAGCAGTACTTC.

The chain joins TRBV10-3 to TRBJ2-1; 16 positions agree with TRBD2. J gave up 2 bases and V 7 bases, and 2 bases lay outside the gene matches. This CDR3 region has 16 residues. Per the germline V gene, CDR1 is ENHRY and CDR2 is SYGVKD. In DNA form, the CDR3 reads TGTGCCATCACCGGGACTAGCGGGGGGGCCTACAATGAGCAGTTCTTC. Amino acid sequence: CAITGTSGGAYNEQFF.

This clone came up once. The chain joins TRBV27 to TRBJ1-5; tentative D call: TRBD1 (6 bases). Trimming removed 3 bases at V and 3 bases at J, with 12 bases between. This CDR3 contains 15 residues. Per germline, CDR1 MNHEY and CDR2 SMNVEV (reference sequence). The CDR3 region has the DNA TGTGCCAGCAGTTTCCGAGGGGGTTTCAATCAGCCCCAGCATTTT. As protein: CASSFRGGFNQPQHF.

This rearrangement joins TRBV27 to TRBJ2-5, with 10 bases lining up with TRBD2. The length of the CDR3 is 13 residues. Germline trimming cut 10 bases from V and 5 bases from J; bases unmatched to any gene: 7. CDR1 and CDR2 from the germline V gene are MNHEY and SMNVEV (reference sequence). This CDR3 reads CATRTSGSETQYF. DNA for the CDR3: TGTGCCACCCGGACTAGCGGCTCCGAGACCCAGTACTTC.

The rearrangement uses TRBV5-1 and TRBJ1-1; D unresolved. Germline-derived CDR1 and CDR2 are SGHRS and YFSETQ. V lost 4 bases, J lost 0 bases, and 16 bases lay in between. This CDR3 is 16 amino acids long. CDR3 DNA: TGCGCCAGCAGCAAGGAGAAGGGCATCCTGAACACTGAAGCTTTCTTT. Protein: CASSKEKGILNTEAFF. Full variable domain (outside the CDR3, taken from reference TRBV5-1 and TRBJ1-1): KAGVTQTPRYLIKTRGQQVTLSCSPISGHRSVSWYQQTPGQGLQFLFEYFSETQRNKGNFPGRFSGRQFSNSRSEMNVSTLELGDSALYLCASSKEKGILNTEAFFGQGTRLTVV.

The chain recombines TRBV10-2 with TRBJ2-3; D is ambiguous. Germline lookup yields CDR1 WSHSY and CDR2 SAAADI. This CDR3 has 13 amino acids. V dropped 4 bases and J dropped 2 bases, with 7 bases sitting between them. The CDR3 here is CASSVHSTDTQYF. DNA of the CDR3: TGCGCCAGCAGTGTACACTCCACAGATACGCAGTATTTT.

The chain is built from TRBV5-1 and TRBJ2-5; no firm D call. The ends were cut back, 5 bases at V and 3 bases at J, with 17 bases in the middle. The CDR3 is 15 amino acids. From germline, CDR1 is SGHRS and CDR2 YFSETQ. Written as DNA, the CDR3 is TGCGCCAGCAGGCCTTCGGGCTATTGGGAAGAGACCCAGTACTTC. This codes for CASRPSGYWEETQYF.

The rearrangement links TRBV30 to TRBJ1-4; D remains unclear. Trimming pared 0 bases from V and 10 bases from J, leaving 15 bases between. CDR3 length equals 14 residues. Germline V CDR1 and CDR2: GTSNPN, SVGIG (reference sequence). This CDR3 reads CAWSVQGFRGKLFF. In DNA form, the CDR3 reads TGTGCCTGGAGTGTACAAGGTTTTCGTGGAAAACTGTTTTTT.

This clone was detected only a few times. V usage is TRBV6-1 and J usage is TRBJ1-2; TRBD1 aligns across 9 bases. Germline CDR1 reads MNHNS; CDR2 reads SASEGT. This CDR3 is 14 amino acids long. J gave up 4 bases and V 0 bases, and 0 bases lay outside the gene matches. The chain's CDR3 is CASSEAGQGYGYTF. The CDR3, as DNA: TGTGCCAGCAGTGAAGCGGGACAGGGCTATGGCTACACCTTC.

The chain couples TRBV10-1 to TRBJ1-1, with D possibly matching TRBD1 (5 bases). This CDR3 has 14 residues. V shed 6 bases and J shed 2 bases, with 13 bases lying between them. Looked up from germline, CDR1 is WNHNN and CDR2 is SYGVQD (reference sequence). The CDR3 sequence: CASSRDGLNTEAFF. In DNA form, the CDR3 reads TGCGCCAGCAGCCGGGACGGCCTTAACACTGAAGCTTTCTTT.

The chain recombines TRBV6-6 with TRBJ2-7; no definite D call. Trimming took off 0 bases at V and 2 bases at J, with 14 bases between the two ends. Germline assignment: CDR1 MNHNY and CDR2 SVGAGI (reference sequence). This CDR3 comprises 16 residues. The CDR3 protein is CASSYSSGVSTYEQYF. DNA of the CDR3: TGTGCCAGCAGTTACTCGAGTGGGGTCAGTACCTACGAGCAGTACTTC.

The chain is built from TRBV2 and TRBJ2-6, with 10 bases matching TRBD1. This CDR3 contains 16 residues. Losses at the gene ends were 10 bases for V and 0 bases for J; bases not matched to a gene: 6. Germline-derived CDR1 and CDR2 are SNHLY and FYNNEI. The CDR3 DNA reads as TGTGCCACCCGGACAGGGGGTATCTCTGGGGCCAACGTCCTGACTTTC. Protein sequence: CATRTGGISGANVLTF.

The J gene is TRBJ1-2, the V gene TRBV30, with D possibly matching TRBD1 (6 bases). The germline V gene has CDR1 GTSNPN and CDR2 SVGIG (reference sequence). The CDR3 contains 14 residues. V shed 2 bases and J shed 2 bases, with 12 bases lying between them. CDR3 sequence: CAWSTGRENYGYTF. As DNA, the CDR3 is TGTGCCTGGAGTACAGGGAGGGAAAACTATGGCTACACCTTC.

This clone was picked up one time. The same CDR3 arises from other DNA sequences in this sample as well. This rearrangement joins TRBV6-5 to TRBJ2-5; D gene unclear. With 6 bases removed from V and 1 base from J, the gap between germline ends came to 6 bases. The CDR3 totals 12 residues. CDR1 MNHEY and CDR2 SVGAGI come from the germline V gene. The CDR3 DNA is TGTGCCAGCAGCCGTAGCCAAGAGACCCAGTACTTC. This translates into CASSRSQETQYF.

This chain joins TRBV10-3 and TRBJ2-7; TRBD1 matches at 9 bases. Looked up from germline, CDR1 is ENHRY and CDR2 is SYGVKD. V was clipped by 4 bases and J by 7 bases; unmatched bases: 8. The length of the CDR3 is 14 residues. The CDR3 here is CAISARDRDIEQYF. As DNA, the CDR3 is TGTGCCATCAGTGCCCGGGACAGGGATATAGAGCAGTACTTC.

The sample holds one count of this clone. The chain recombines TRBV6-5 with TRBJ2-2; the D gene is possibly TRBD2 (5 bases). V lost 4 bases and J 4 bases, leaving 13 bases between the germline ends. The V gene's germline CDR1 is MNHEY and CDR2 SVGAGI. The CDR3 loop spans 15 amino acids. CDR3 residues: CASSSLAGLTGELFF. The CDR3 DNA is TGTGCCAGCAGTTCCCTAGCAGGTCTCACCGGGGAGCTGTTTTTT.